The rows below give T cell receptor beta chains drawn from one sample of a study of blood T cell repertoires in COVID-19. Clones were read by immunoSEQ multiplex PCR, and TCRdb kept only the in-frame ones, dropping some. The data contain tens of thousands of clones, about 80% of them singletons. The sample taken for sequencing was peripheral blood. The receptors were sampled from a man of 80 years or more with acute or convalescent COVID-19. CDR3s include the opening cysteine and the closing phenylalanine or tryptophan. Fields, in order: J gene, V gene, clone size, D gene, CDR3 protein, CDR3 DNA. A D gene is named only where the DNA matches it firmly. Only some rows state a clone size, as once, few, many or a class for expanded clones.

>TRBJ1-5|TRBV6-5|-|-
CASNQGVDQPQHF
TGTGCCAGCAACCAAGGGGTGGATCAGCCCCAGCATTTT
>TRBJ1-6|TRBV7-9|few|-
CASSLATGSDSPLHF
TGTGCCAGCAGCTTAGCGACAGGTTCAGATTCACCCCTCCACTTT
>TRBJ1-6|TRBV20-1|-|-
CSASLRTARNSPLHF
TGCAGTGCTAGTCTAAGGACAGCCCGGAATTCACCCCTCCACTTT
>TRBJ2-3|TRBV4-1|-|-
CASSQDIGSTDTQYF
TGCGCCAGCAGCCAAGATATCGGGAGCACAGATACGCAGTATTTT
>TRBJ1-2|TRBV29-1|-|-
CSVEATGLGGYTF
TGCAGCGTTGAAGCCACAGGGCTGGGGGGCTACACCTTC
>TRBJ2-3|TRBV7-2|-|-
CASSPQIADTQYF
TGTGCCAGCAGCCCGCAGATTGCAGATACGCAGTATTTT
>TRBJ2-2|TRBV6-6|-|-
CASSYTETGELFF
TGTGCCAGCAGTTACACGGAGACCGGGGAGCTGTTTTTT
>TRBJ1-5|TRBV28|-|-
CASSLRTAGQPQHF
TGTGCCAGCAGTTTACGTACAGCAGGGCAGCCCCAGCATTTT
>TRBJ2-2|TRBV19|-|-
CASSAGTSTGELFF
TGTGCCAGCTCAGCCGGGACTTCGACCGGGGAGCTGTTTTTT
>TRBJ2-2|TRBV5-4|-|TRBD2
CASSLLWLAGDTGELFF
TGTGCCAGCAGCTTGTTGTGGCTAGCGGGAGATACCGGGGAGCTGTTTTTT
>TRBJ2-7|TRBV13|few|TRBD1
CASSSLQGLSYEQYF
TGTGCCAGCAGCTCCCTACAGGGGCTAAGCTACGAGCAGTACTTC
>TRBJ2-6|TRBV5-1|-|-
CASSVTGSGANVLTF
TGCGCCAGCAGCGTCACAGGTTCTGGGGCCAACGTCCTGACTTTC
>TRBJ1-1|TRBV29-1|-|TRBD1
CSVGTGGTEAFF
TGCAGCGTGGGAACAGGGGGAACTGAAGCTTTCTTT
>TRBJ2-1|TRBV3-1/TRBV3-2|-|-
CASSPREGLAKTNEQFF
TGTGCCAGCAGTCCAAGAGAGGGGCTAGCGAAGACAAATGAGCAGTTCTTC
>TRBJ1-5|TRBV19|-|-
CASSISDHQPQHF
TGTGCCAGTAGTATAAGCGACCATCAGCCCCAGCATTTT
>TRBJ1-1|TRBV5-5|few|-
CASSLEGNTEAFF
TGTGCCAGCAGCTTAGAGGGAAACACTGAAGCTTTCTTT
>TRBJ2-3|TRBV5-8|-|-
CASTSAGAHGDTQYF
TGTGCCAGCACATCCGCGGGGGCCCATGGAGATACGCAGTATTTT
>TRBJ2-2|TRBV7-9|-|-
CASSLTSPGELFF
TGTGCCAGCAGCTTAACTAGCCCCGGGGAGCTGTTTTTT
>TRBJ1-3|TRBV5-1|-|TRBD1
CASSFMGQGEGNTIYF
TGCGCCAGCAGCTTTATGGGACAGGGCGAGGGAAACACCATATATTTT
>TRBJ2-7|TRBV28|-|-
CASTSPVQGMQYF
TGTGCCAGCACCTCCCCCGTGCAGGGGATGCAGTACTTC
>TRBJ2-5|TRBV27|-|TRBD1
CASSPSQGQGVLSYQETQYF
TGTGCCAGCAGTCCGTCCCAAGGACAGGGGGTCCTCTCGTACCAAGAGACCCAGTACTTC
>TRBJ2-3|TRBV7-9|-|-
CASSPLPLGGRTDTQYF
TGTGCCAGCAGCCCCCTGCCACTCGGAGGCCGCACAGATACGCAGTATTTT
>TRBJ2-7|TRBV6-5|-|TRBD2
CASSYRGGHEQYF
TGTGCCAGCAGCTACCGGGGGGGCCACGAGCAGTACTTC
>TRBJ2-1|TRBV27|-|TRBD2
CASRTSGKDEQFF
TGTGCCAGCCGGACTAGCGGGAAGGATGAGCAGTTCTTC
>TRBJ2-3|TRBV2|-|TRBD2
CASSDANLAGGRDTQYF
TGTGCCAGCAGTGACGCTAATCTAGCGGGGGGCCGAGATACGCAGTATTTT
>TRBJ1-4|TRBV4-3|-|-
CASSQEGWMAGNEKLFF
TGCGCCAGCAGCCAAGAAGGTTGGATGGCAGGAAATGAAAAACTGTTTTTT
>TRBJ2-1|TRBV7-9|-|-
CASSFGGRGYNEQFF
TGTGCCAGCAGCTTCGGAGGGAGAGGATACAATGAGCAGTTCTTC
>TRBJ1-4|TRBV6-2/TRBV6-3|-|TRBD1
CASSLEQGQGEKLFF
TGTGCCAGCAGTCTCGAACAGGGGCAGGGCGAAAAACTGTTTTTT
>TRBJ2-7|TRBV19|-|TRBD2
CASSPRRERYEQYF
TGTGCCAGTAGTCCCCGGCGGGAGCGGTACGAGCAGTACTTC
>TRBJ2-3|TRBV7-8|-|TRBD2
CASSSSGRGTDTQYF
TGTGCCAGCAGCTCTAGCGGGAGGGGTACAGATACGCAGTATTTT